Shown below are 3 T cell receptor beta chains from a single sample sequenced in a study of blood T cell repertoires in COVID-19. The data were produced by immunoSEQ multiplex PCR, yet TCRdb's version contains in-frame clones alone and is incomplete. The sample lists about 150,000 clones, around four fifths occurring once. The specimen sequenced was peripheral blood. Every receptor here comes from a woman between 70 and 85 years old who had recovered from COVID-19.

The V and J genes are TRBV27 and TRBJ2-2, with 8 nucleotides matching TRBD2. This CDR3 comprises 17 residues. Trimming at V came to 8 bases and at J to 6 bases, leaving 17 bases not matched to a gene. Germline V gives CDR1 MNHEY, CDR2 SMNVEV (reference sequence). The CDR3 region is CASEFRGSGSRAGELFF. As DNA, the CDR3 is TGTGCCAGCGAATTCCGGGGGAGCGGGAGTCGGGCCGGGGAGCTGTTTTTT.

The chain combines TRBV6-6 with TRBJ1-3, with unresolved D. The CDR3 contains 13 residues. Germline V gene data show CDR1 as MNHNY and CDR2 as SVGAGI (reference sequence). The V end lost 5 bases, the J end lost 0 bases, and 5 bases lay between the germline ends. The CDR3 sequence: CASSPYSGNTIYF. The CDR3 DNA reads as TGTGCCAGCAGTCCTTACTCTGGAAACACCATATATTTT.

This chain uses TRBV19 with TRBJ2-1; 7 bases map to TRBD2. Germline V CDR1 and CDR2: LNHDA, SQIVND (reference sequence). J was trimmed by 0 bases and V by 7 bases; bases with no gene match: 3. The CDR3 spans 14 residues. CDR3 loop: CASTPGGSYNEQFF. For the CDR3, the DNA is TGTGCCAGTACCCCGGGGGGCTCCTACAATGAGCAGTTCTTC.